The T cell receptor beta chain under discussion was sequenced for a study of T cell responses to AZD1222 COVID-19 vaccine. Of note for this clone: What it recognizes is unknown.

This CDR3 comprises 11 residues. V was pared by 8 bases and J by 4 bases, with 8 bases between. The germline gives CDR1 LNHDA, CDR2 SQIVND (reference sequence). Data came from immunoSEQ multiplex PCR; TCRdb stores just in-frame clones and leaves some out. The data show around 180,000 clones, around 92% seen once. Regarding the study as a whole: White British ancestry dominated among donors, who included more females, and clonal diversity was possibly underestimated.

The starting material was peripheral blood, obtained on day 0 of AZD1222 vaccination. This TCR derives from an adult in good health. The J gene is TRBJ1-2, the V gene TRBV19; D is uncertain. The CDR3 DNA reads TGTGCCAGTCGCGGCCCCTATGGCTACACCTTC. Translation gives CASRGPYGYTF.